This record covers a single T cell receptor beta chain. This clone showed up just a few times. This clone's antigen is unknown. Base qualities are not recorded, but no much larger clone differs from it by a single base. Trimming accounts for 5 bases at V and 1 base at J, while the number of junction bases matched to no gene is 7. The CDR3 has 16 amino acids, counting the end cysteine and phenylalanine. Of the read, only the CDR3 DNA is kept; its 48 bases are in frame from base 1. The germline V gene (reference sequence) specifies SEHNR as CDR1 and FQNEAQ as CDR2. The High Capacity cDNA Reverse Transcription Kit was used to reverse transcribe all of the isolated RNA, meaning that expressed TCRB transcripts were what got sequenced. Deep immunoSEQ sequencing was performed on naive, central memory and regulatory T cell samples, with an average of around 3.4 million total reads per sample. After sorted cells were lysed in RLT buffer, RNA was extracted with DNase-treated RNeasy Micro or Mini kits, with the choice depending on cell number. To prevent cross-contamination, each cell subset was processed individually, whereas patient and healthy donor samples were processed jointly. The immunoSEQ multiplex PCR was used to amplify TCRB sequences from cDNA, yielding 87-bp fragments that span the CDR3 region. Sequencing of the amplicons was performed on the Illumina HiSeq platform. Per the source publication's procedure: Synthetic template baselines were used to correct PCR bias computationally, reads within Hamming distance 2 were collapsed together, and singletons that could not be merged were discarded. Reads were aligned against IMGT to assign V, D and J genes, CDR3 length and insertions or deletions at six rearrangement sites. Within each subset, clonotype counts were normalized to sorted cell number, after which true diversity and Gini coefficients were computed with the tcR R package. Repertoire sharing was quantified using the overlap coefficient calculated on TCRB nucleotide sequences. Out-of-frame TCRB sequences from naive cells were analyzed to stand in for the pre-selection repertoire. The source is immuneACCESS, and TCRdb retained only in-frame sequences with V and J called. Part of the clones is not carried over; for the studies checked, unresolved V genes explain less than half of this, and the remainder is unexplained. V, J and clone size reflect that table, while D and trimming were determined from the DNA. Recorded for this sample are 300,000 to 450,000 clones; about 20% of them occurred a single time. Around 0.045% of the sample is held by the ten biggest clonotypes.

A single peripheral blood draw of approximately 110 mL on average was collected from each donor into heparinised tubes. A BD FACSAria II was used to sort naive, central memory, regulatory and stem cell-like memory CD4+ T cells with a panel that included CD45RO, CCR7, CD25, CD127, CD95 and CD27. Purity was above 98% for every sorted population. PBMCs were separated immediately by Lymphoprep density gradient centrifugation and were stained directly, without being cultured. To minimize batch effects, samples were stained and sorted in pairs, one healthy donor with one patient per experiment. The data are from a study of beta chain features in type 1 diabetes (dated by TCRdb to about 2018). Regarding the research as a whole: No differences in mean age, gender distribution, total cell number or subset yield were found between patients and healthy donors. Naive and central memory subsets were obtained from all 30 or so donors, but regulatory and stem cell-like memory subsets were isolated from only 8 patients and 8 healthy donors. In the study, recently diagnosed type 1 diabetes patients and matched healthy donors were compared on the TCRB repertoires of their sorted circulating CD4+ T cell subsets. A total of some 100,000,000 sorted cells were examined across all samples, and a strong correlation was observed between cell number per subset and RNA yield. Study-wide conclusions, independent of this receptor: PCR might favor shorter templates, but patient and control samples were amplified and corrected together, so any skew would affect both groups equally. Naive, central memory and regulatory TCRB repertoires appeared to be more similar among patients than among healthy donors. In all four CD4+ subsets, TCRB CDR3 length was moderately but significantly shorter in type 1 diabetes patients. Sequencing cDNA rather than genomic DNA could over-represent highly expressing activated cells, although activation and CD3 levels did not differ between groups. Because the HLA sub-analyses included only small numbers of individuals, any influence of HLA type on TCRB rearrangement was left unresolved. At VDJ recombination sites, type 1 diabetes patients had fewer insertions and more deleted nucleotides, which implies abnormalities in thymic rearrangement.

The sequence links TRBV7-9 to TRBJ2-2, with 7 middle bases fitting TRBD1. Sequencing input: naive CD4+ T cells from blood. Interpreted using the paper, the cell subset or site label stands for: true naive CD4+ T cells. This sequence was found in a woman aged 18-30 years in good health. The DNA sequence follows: TGTGCCAGCAGCCCACAGGGGTTTGGGAACACCGGGGAGCTGTTTTTT. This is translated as CASSPQGFGNTGELFF. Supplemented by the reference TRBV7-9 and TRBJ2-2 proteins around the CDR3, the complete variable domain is DTGVSQNPRHKITKRGQNVTFRCDPISEHNRLYWYRQTLGQGPEFLTYFQNEAQLEKSRLLSDRFSAERPKGSFSTLEIQRTEQGDSAMYLCASSPQGFGNTGELFFGEGSRLTVL.